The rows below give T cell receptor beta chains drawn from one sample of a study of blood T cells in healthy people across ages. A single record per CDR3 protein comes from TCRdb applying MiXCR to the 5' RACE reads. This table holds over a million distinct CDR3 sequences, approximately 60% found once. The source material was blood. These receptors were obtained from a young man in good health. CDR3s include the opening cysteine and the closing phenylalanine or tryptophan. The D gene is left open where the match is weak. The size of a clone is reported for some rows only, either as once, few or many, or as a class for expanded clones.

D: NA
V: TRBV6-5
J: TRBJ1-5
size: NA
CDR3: CATKDGNQPQHF
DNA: TGTGCCACTAAGGACGGAAATCAGCCCCAGCATTTT

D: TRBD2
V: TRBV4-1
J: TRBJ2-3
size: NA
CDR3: CAGSHWTSGRTDTQYF
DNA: TGCGCCGGCAGCCATTGGACTAGCGGGAGGACAGATACGCAGTATTTT

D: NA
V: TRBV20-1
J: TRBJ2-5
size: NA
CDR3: CSARDLGLGNEQYF
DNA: TGCAGTGCTAGAGATCTTGGGCTAGGCAATGAGCAGTACTTC

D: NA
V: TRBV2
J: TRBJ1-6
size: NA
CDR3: CASSVQNNSPLRF
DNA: TGTGCCAGCAGTGTCCAAAATAATTCACCCCTCCGCTTT

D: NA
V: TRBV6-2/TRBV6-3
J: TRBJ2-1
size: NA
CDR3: CASSYYSYNEQFF
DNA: TGTGCCAGCAGTTACTACTCCTACAATGAGCAGTTCTTC

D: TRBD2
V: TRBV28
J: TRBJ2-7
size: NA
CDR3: CASRLTSGTYEQYF
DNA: TGTGCCAGCAGGTTGACTAGCGGAACCTACGAGCAGTACTTC

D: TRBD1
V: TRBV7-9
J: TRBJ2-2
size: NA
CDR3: CALRPGQGAGELFF
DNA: TGTGCCCTACGGCCGGGACAGGGCGCGGGGGAGCTGTTTTTT

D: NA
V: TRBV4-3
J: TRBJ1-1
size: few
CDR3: CASSQGVGGTEAFF
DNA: TGCGCCAGCAGCCAGGGCGTGGGGGGTACTGAAGCTTTCTTT

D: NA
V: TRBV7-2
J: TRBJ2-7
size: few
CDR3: CASSFVTSSYEQYF
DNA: TGTGCCAGCAGCTTCGTCACTAGCTCCTACGAGCAGTACTTC

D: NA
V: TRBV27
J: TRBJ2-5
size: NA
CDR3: CASSPPGSPVWTQYF
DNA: TGTGCCAGCAGTCCGCCAGGGAGCCCCGTGTGGACCCAGTACTTC

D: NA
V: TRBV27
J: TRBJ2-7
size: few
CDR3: CASSGSDSSYEQYF
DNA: TGTGCCAGCAGCGGGAGCGACAGTTCCTACGAGCAGTACTTC

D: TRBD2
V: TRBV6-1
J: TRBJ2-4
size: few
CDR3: CASSEAGVIAKNIQYF
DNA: TGTGCCAGCAGTGAGGCGGGGGTCATAGCCAAAAACATTCAGTACTTC

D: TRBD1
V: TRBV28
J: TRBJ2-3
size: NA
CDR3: CASSLILMGQGPDTQYF
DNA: TGTGCCAGCAGTTTAATTTTGATGGGACAGGGTCCAGATACGCAGTATTTT

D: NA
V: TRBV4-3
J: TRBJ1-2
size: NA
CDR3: CASSQGWSSNYGYTF
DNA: TGCGCCAGCAGCCAAGGGTGGTCAAGTAACTATGGCTACACCTTC

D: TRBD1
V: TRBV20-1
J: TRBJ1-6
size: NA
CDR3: CSAEDREDSPLHF
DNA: TGCAGTGCCGAGGACAGGGAGGATTCACCCCTCCACTTT

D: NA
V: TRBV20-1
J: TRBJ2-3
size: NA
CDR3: CSATRNTQYF
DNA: TGCAGTGCTACCAGAAATACGCAGTATTTT

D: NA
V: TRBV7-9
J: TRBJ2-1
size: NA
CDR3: CASSPSLKKFF
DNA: TGTGCCAGCAGCCCAAGCCTAAAAAAGTTCTTC

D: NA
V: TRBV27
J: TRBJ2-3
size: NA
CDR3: CASRGWSEADTQYF
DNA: TGTGCCAGCAGGGGCTGGAGCGAGGCAGATACGCAGTATTTT

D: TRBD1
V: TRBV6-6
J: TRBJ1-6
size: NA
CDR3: CASSLWDRDGSPLHF
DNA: TGTGCCAGCAGTTTATGGGACAGGGATGGGTCACCCCTCCACTTT

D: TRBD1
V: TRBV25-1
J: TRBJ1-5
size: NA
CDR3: CASSENGKGTGGLNQPQHF
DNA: TGTGCCAGCAGTGAAAATGGGAAGGGGACAGGGGGTCTTAATCAGCCCCAGCATTTT

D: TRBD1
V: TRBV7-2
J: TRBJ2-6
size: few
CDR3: CASSLGTGAGANVLTF
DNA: TGTGCCAGCAGCTTAGGTACAGGGGCCGGGGCCAACGTCCTGACTTTC

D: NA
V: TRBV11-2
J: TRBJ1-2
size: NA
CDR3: CASSFRPKRVGYTF
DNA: TGTGCCAGCAGCTTTAGGCCGAAGAGGGTCGGCTACACCTTC

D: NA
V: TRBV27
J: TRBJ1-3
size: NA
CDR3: CASFGGSGNTIYF
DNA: TGTGCCAGCTTTGGAGGGAGTGGAAACACCATATATTTT

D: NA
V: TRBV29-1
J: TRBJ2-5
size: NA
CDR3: CSVEIAGKGETQYF
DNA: TGCAGCGTTGAGATTGCGGGGAAGGGCGAGACCCAGTACTTC

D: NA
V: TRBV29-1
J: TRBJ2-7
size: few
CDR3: CSATSGAAYEQYF
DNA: TGCAGCGCCACTAGTGGGGCGGCTTACGAGCAGTACTTC

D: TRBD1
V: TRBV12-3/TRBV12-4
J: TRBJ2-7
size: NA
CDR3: CASQTGERYEQYF
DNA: TGTGCCAGCCAGACAGGGGAAAGGTACGAGCAGTACTTC

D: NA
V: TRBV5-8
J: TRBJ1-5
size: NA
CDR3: CASSSAGRHF
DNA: TGTGCCAGCAGCTCCGCTGGTCGGCATTTT

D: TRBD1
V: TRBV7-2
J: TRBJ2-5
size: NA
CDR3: CASSYPWDRAETQYF
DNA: TGTGCCAGCAGCTATCCATGGGACAGGGCGGAGACCCAGTACTTC

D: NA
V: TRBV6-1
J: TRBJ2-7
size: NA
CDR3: CASSRVGTYEQYF
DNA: TGTGCCAGCAGTCGGGTGGGGACCTACGAGCAGTACTTC

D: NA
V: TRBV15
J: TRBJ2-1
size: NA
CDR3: CATSREGLAMDNEQFF
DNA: TGTGCCACCAGCAGAGAGGGCCTAGCGATGGACAATGAGCAGTTCTTC

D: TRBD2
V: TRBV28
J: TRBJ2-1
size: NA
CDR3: CASSAVGLGYNEQFF
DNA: TGTGCCAGCAGTGCCGTCGGACTAGGCTACAATGAGCAGTTCTTC

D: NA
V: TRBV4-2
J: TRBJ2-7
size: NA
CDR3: CASSQGSSRPSSYNEQYF
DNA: TGTGCCAGCAGCCAAGGGTCGTCCCGACCAAGCTCCTACAATGAGCAGTACTTC

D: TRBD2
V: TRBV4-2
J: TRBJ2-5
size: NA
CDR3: CASSQEASGHFQYF
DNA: TGTGCCAGCAGCCAAGAGGCTAGCGGCCACTTTCAGTACTTC

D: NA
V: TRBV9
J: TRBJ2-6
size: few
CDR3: CASSVRGAGANVLTF
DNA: TGTGCCAGCAGCGTCCGCGGGGCTGGGGCCAACGTCCTGACTTTC

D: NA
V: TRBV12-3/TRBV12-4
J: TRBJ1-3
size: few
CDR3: CASTSGNTIYF
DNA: TGTGCCAGCACCTCTGGAAACACCATATATTTT

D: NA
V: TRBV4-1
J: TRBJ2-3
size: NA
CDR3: CASNPRGGTDTQYF
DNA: TGCGCCAGCAACCCTCGTGGAGGGACAGATACGCAGTATTTT

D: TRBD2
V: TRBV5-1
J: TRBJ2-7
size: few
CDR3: CASSLDSGRTHEQYF
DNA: TGCGCCAGCAGCTTGGATAGCGGGAGAACCCACGAGCAGTACTTC

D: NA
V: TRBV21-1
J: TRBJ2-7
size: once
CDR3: CASKQLKLAGVSYEQYF
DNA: TGTGCCAGCAAACAATTGAAACTAGCGGGAGTATCATACGAGCAGTACTTC

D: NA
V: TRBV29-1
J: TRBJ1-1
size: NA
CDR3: CSVDLVVRSTEAFF
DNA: TGCAGCGTTGATCTTGTCGTCAGGAGCACTGAAGCTTTCTTT

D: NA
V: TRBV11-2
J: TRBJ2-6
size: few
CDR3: CASSSSGGSGANVLTF
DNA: TGTGCCAGCAGCTCATCCGGGGGCTCTGGGGCCAACGTCCTGACTTTC

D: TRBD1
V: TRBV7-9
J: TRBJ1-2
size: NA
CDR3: CASSKWGDSANYGYTF
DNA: TGTGCCAGCAGCAAATGGGGGGACAGCGCCAACTATGGCTACACCTTC

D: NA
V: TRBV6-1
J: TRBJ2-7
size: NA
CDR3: CASSGGDSAYEQYF
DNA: TGTGCCAGCAGCGGAGGGGACTCGGCCTACGAGCAGTACTTC

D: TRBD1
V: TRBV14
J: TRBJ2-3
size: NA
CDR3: CASSHEPDRRYTDTQYF
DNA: TGTGCCAGCAGCCACGAACCGGACAGGAGATACACAGATACGCAGTATTTT

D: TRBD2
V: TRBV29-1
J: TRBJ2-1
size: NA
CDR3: CSASSGAEVYNEQFF
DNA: TGCAGCGCATCAAGCGGGGCGGAAGTATACAATGAGCAGTTCTTC

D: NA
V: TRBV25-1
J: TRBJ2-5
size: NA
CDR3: CASSGSWEQYF
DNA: TGTGCCAGCAGTGGGTCGTGGGAGCAGTACTTC

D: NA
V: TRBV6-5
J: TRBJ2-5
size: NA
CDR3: CASSYSKGDSEYF
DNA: TGTGCCAGCAGTTACTCGAAAGGGGACTCAGAGTACTTC

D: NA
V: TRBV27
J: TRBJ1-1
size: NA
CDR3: CASSGGGGRSEAFF
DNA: TGTGCCAGCAGTGGAGGCGGGGGGCGGAGTGAAGCTTTCTTT

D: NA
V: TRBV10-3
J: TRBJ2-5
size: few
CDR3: CAIRPTDHQETQYF
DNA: TGTGCCATCAGACCGACAGACCACCAAGAGACCCAGTACTTC

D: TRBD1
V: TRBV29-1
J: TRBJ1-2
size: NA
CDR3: CSIRDRGYGYTF
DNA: TGCAGCATCCGGGACAGGGGCTATGGCTACACCTTC

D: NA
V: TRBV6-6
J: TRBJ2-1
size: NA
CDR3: CASRSEGKVFF
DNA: TGTGCCAGCAGGTCAGAGGGAAAGGTGTTCTTC

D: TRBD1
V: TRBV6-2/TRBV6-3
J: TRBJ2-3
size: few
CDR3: CASSYRTGDHTQYF
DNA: TGTGCCAGCAGTTACCGGACAGGGGATCATACGCAGTATTTT

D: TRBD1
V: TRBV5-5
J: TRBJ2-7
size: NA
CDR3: CASSLGIWDRGKYEQYF
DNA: TGTGCCAGCAGCTTGGGGATTTGGGACAGGGGGAAGTACGAGCAGTACTTC

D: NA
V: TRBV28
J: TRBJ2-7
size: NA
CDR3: CASSQSGDGICTYF
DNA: TGTGCCAGCAGTCAGTCAGGGGACGGGATATGTACGTACTTC

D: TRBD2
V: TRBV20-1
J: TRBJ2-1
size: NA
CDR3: CSARRRLADLNEQFF
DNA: TGCAGTGCTAGACGGAGACTAGCGGACCTCAATGAGCAGTTCTTC

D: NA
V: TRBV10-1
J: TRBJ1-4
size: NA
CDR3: CAINPIRQATNEKLFF
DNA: TGTGCCATCAACCCTATTCGACAGGCAACTAATGAAAAACTGTTTTTT

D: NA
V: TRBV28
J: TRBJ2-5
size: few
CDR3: CASGLWRETQYF
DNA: TGTGCCAGCGGGCTATGGAGGGAGACCCAGTACTTC

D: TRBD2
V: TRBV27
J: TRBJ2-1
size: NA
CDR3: CASRSGEGLNEQFF
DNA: TGTGCCAGCAGAAGCGGGGAGGGGTTAAATGAGCAGTTCTTC

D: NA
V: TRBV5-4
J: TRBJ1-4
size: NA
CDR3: CASSSPGTLGEKLFF
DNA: TGTGCCAGCAGCTCCCCCGGGACCCTGGGGGAAAAACTGTTTTTT

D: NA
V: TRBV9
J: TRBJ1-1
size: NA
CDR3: CASSVGGFTEAFF
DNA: TGTGCCAGCAGCGTAGGTGGTTTCACTGAAGCTTTCTTT